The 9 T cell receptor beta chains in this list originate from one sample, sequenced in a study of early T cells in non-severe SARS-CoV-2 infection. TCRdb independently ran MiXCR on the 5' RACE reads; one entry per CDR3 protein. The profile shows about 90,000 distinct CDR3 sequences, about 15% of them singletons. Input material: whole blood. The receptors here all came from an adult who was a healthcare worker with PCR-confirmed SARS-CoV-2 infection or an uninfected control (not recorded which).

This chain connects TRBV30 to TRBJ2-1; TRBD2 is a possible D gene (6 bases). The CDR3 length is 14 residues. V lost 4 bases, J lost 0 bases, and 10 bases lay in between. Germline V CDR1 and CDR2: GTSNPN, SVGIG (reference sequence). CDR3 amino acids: CAWTSASSYNEQFF. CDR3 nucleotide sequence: TGTGCCTGGACTAGCGCGAGCTCCTACAATGAGCAGTTCTTC. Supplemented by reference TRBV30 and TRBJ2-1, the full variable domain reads SQTIHQWPATLVQPVGSPLSLECTVEGTSNPNLYWYRQAAGRGLQLLFYSVGIGQISSEVPQNLSASRPQDRQFILSSKKLLLSDSGFYLCAWTSASSYNEQFFGPGTRLTVL.

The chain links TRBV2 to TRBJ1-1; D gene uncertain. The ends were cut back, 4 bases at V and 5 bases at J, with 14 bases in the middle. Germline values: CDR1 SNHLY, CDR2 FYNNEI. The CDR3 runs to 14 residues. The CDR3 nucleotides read TGTGCCAGCAGTGCGGCCTTCCTAAGTACTGAAGCTTTCTTT. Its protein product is CASSAAFLSTEAFF.

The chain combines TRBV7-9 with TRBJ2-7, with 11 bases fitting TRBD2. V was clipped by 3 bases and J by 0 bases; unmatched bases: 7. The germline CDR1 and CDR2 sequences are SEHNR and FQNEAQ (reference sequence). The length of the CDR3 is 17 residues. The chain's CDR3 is CASSFGLAGLSSYEQYF. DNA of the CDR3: TGTGCCAGCAGCTTCGGACTAGCGGGTTTGAGCTCCTACGAGCAGTACTTC.

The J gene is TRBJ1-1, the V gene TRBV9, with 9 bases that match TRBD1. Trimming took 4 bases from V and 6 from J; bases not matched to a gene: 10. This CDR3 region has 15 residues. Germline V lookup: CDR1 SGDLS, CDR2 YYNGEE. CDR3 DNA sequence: TGTGCCAGCAGCCCGACAGGGGGGGGTAAGGCTGAAGCTTTCTTT. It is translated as CASSPTGGGKAEAFF.

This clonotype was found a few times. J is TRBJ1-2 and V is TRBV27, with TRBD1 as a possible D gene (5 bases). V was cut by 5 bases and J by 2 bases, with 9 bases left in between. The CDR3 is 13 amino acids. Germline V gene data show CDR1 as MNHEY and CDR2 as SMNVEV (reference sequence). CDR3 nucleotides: TGTGCCAGCAGTGTGGGACGGAACTATGGCTACACCTTC. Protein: CASSVGRNYGYTF.

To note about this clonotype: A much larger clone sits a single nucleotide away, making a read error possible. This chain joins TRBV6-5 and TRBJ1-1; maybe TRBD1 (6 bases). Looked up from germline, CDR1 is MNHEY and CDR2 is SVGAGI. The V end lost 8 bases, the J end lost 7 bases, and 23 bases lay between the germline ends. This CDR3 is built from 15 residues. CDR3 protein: CASYPSDGGQGEAFF. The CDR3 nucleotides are TGTGCCAGCTATCCATCAGACGGGGGGCAAGGTGAAGCTTTCTTT.

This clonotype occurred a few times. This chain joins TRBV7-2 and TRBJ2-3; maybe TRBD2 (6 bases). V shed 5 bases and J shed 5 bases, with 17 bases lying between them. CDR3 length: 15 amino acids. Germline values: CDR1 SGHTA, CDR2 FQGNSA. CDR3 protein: CASSPSPLRGDTQYF. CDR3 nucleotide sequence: TGTGCCAGCAGCCCCAGCCCCCTGCGGGGAGATACGCAGTATTTT.

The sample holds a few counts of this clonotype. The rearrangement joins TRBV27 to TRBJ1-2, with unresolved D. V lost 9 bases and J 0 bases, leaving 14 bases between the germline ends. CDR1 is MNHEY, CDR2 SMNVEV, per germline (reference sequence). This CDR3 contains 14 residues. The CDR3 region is CASSFIGANYGYTF. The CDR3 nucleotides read TGTGCCAGTTCGTTTATTGGAGCTAACTATGGCTACACCTTC.

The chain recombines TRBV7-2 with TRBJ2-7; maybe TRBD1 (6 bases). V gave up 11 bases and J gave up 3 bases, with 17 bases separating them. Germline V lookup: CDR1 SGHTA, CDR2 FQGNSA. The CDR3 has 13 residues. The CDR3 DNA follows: TGTGCCGGCCGTGAGGCAGGGGACTACGAGCAGTACTTC. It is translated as CAGREAGDYEQYF.